These 10 T cell receptor beta chains originate from one sample sequenced in a study of tumor-infiltrating lymphocytes in primary liver carcinoma. Germline DNA was also extracted, and blood RNA derived from unsorted whole blood. Researchers generated TCR beta cDNA from approximately 500 ng of total RNA, relying on a constant-region primer. The TCR beta library was amplified through three nested multiplex PCR rounds in a modified ARM-PCR procedure. The first two PCR rounds used TRBV1-TRBV30 primers with a Cbeta primer, around 10 cycles each. TCRdb re-analysed the multiplex PCR reads in MiXCR, keeping a single row per CDR3 protein. The sample shows some 200,000 distinct CDR3 sequences, roughly two thirds of them seen only once. Sequenced material: peripheral blood. These receptor sequences come from an older woman with primary liver carcinoma and hepatitis B virus infection.

This clonotype came up many times. The chain carries TRBV12-3 or TRBV12-4 and TRBJ2-7; maybe TRBD1 (6 bases). This CDR3 is built from 15 residues. V was clipped by 5 bases and J by 2 bases, with 16 bases between them. The DNA for the CDR3 is TGTGCCAGCAGTGACGACAGGCCCCTAACCTACGAGCAGTACTTC. Residues: CASSDDRPLTYEQYF.

V and J are TRBV21-1 and TRBJ1-6; the table's D call of TRBD1 was not tested on the DNA. TRBV21-1 is classified as a pseudogene. The CDR3 sequence is 15 residues long. The CDR3 is CACSHEDRDLSPLHF. CDR3 coding DNA: TGTGCCTGCAGCCATGAGGACAGGGACCTCTCACCCCTCCACTTT.

The chain carries TRBV7-9 and TRBJ2-1; weak D call: TRBD1 (6 bases). The V end was cut by 4 bases, the J end by 2 bases, with 18 bases between. The CDR3 runs 17 residues. Per the germline V gene, CDR1 is SEHNR and CDR2 is FQNEAQ (reference sequence). This CDR3 is CASSSALNREAYNEQFF. CDR3 DNA: TGTGCCAGCAGCTCAGCGTTAAACAGGGAAGCCTACAATGAGCAGTTCTTC.

The chain combines TRBV5-1 with TRBJ2-2, with TRBD2 matching over 7 bases. The CDR3 totals 15 residues. CDR1 SGHRS and CDR2 YFSETQ come from the germline V gene. Unmatched junction bases numbered 8, after V lost 4 bases and J lost 5 bases. This CDR3 is CASSTTSEPTGELFF. CDR3 coding DNA: TGCGCCAGCAGCACAACTAGCGAACCAACCGGGGAGCTGTTTTTT.

Remarks on this clonotype: At one boundary the junction diverges from the germline segment, which might be a read error. The rearrangement joins TRBV12-3 or TRBV12-4 to TRBJ2-7; D uncertain. The CDR3 consists of 13 residues. CDR3 in amino acids: CVSSLGDSYEQYF. The CDR3 bases are TGTGTCAGCAGTTTAGGAGACTCCTACGAGCAATACTTC.

Concerning this clonotype itself: Since a much larger clone is just one base distant, this may be a read error. The chain links TRBV5-4 to TRBJ2-5; D could derive from TRBD1 or TRBD2 (6 bases each). The DNA end is a closer match to TRBJ2-1, so the J assignment may be wrong. This CDR3 has 14 residues. Per germline, CDR1 SGHNT and CDR2 YYREEE (reference sequence). In DNA, the CDR3 is TGTGCCAGCAGCTCACCCGGGGGCCACGATGAGCAGTTCTTC. It is translated as CASSSPGGHDEQFF.

This clonotype was seen more than once but under ten times. The J gene is TRBJ2-3, the V gene TRBV6-5; 11 bases agree with TRBD2. The CDR3 spans 14 residues. Per germline, CDR1 MNHEY and CDR2 SVGAGI. J lost 1 base, V lost 6 bases, and 0 bases had no gene match. DNA for the CDR3: TGTGCCAGCAGGACTAGCGGGGGCACAGATACGCAGTATTTT. Its protein product is CASRTSGGTDTQYF.

This clonotype was counted at least ten times. The V and J genes are TRBV29-1 and TRBJ2-3, with 7 bases matching TRBD1. Unmatched junction bases numbered 6, after V lost 5 bases and J lost 4 bases. Germline CDR1 and CDR2: SQVTM and ANQGSEA. The CDR3 consists of 13 residues. CDR3 in amino acids: CSVSGQVADTQYF. The CDR3 DNA reads TGCAGCGTTTCTGGACAGGTGGCAGATACGCAGTATTTT.

Note on this clonotype: Compared with germline, one end of the junction differs, possibly owing to a read error. This chain connects TRBV11-3 to TRBJ1-1; D is uncertain. Germline-derived CDR1 and CDR2 are SGHNT and YENEEA. The CDR3 has 14 residues. The DNA for the CDR3 is TGTGCCAGTAGCTCAGTGAGGGCCGGCACTGAAGCTTTCTTT. Its protein product is CASSSVRAGTEAFF.

For this clonotype: The junction shows a germline mismatch at one end, possibly a read error. This chain links TRBV11-2 with TRBJ2-3, with a tentative D call TRBD1 (5 bases). Germline lookup yields CDR1 SGHAT and CDR2 FQNNGV. The CDR3 loop spans 14 amino acids. CDR3 protein: CASSLLQGSDTRYF. The CDR3 nucleotides read TGTGCCAGCAGCCTCCTTCAGGGCTCAGATACGCGGTATTTT. The full variable domain, completed using reference TRBV11-2 and TRBJ2-3, is EAGVAQSPRYKIIEKRQSVAFWCNPISGHATLYWYQQILGQGPKLLIQFQNNGVVDDSQLPKDRFSAERLKGVDSTLKIQPAKLEDSAVYLCASSLLQGSDTRYFGPGTRLTVL.